This is a list of T cell receptor beta chains from one sample in a study of beta chain features in type 1 diabetes. Clones were read by immunoSEQ multiplex PCR, and TCRdb kept only the in-frame ones, dropping some. The table records under 400,000 clones, around 12% of them present only once. Sequencing was performed on naive CD4+ T cells from blood. The receptors originated from a man younger than 35 in good health. CDR3s include the opening cysteine and the closing phenylalanine or tryptophan. Each record gives: V gene, J gene, D gene, clone size, CDR3 length, CDR3 protein, CDR3 DNA. A D gene is named only where the DNA matches it firmly. Clone size is given for some rows only: seen once, a few or many times, or a class if the clone is expanded.

V: TRBV30
J: TRBJ2-1
D: TRBD1
size: NA
length: 16
CDR3: CAWTVNRDRGHNEQFF
DNA: TGTGCCTGGACCGTAAACCGGGACAGGGGGCATAATGAGCAGTTCTTC

V: TRBV30
J: TRBJ2-1
D: NA
size: NA
length: 13
CDR3: CAWSLRRDNEQFF
DNA: TGTGCCTGGAGTCTCCGGCGGGACAATGAGCAGTTCTTC

V: TRBV27
J: TRBJ1-5
D: NA
size: few
length: 13
CDR3: CASSLSPGQPQHF
DNA: TGTGCCAGCAGTTTATCTCCGGGACAGCCCCAGCATTTT

V: TRBV5-6
J: TRBJ2-1
D: TRBD2
size: few
length: 15
CDR3: CASRTGLAGFNEQFF
DNA: TGTGCCAGCAGGACAGGACTAGCGGGGTTCAATGAGCAGTTCTTC

V: TRBV14
J: TRBJ2-3
D: NA
size: few
length: 15
CDR3: CASSQVLPVPDTQYF
DNA: TGTGCCAGCAGCCAAGTGCTCCCGGTTCCGGATACGCAGTATTTT

V: TRBV4-2
J: TRBJ2-3
D: NA
size: few
length: 18
CDR3: CASSQDPAGAAIADTQYF
DNA: TGTGCCAGCAGCCAAGATCCGGCGGGGGCCGCTATCGCAGATACGCAGTATTTT

V: TRBV18
J: TRBJ2-7
D: NA
size: few
length: 16
CDR3: CASSPLGGDITYEQYF
DNA: TGTGCCAGCTCACCATTGGGTGGGGACATTACCTACGAGCAGTACTTC

V: TRBV7-2
J: TRBJ2-1
D: NA
size: NA
length: 13
CDR3: CASSPGGRNEQFF
DNA: TGTGCCAGCAGTCCCGGGGGGCGGAATGAGCAGTTCTTC

V: TRBV7-9
J: TRBJ2-1
D: NA
size: NA
length: 14
CDR3: CASSPSGTYNEQFF
DNA: TGTGCCAGCAGCCCCAGCGGAACCTACAATGAGCAGTTCTTC

V: TRBV28
J: TRBJ2-7
D: TRBD2
size: NA
length: 15
CDR3: CASVTSGTGSGEQYF
DNA: TGTGCCAGCGTGACTAGCGGGACAGGGTCAGGCGAGCAGTACTTC

V: TRBV28
J: TRBJ2-6
D: NA
size: few
length: 14
CDR3: CASRQTSGANVLTF
DNA: TGTGCCAGCAGACAAACCTCTGGGGCCAACGTCCTGACTTTC

V: TRBV5-6
J: TRBJ1-2
D: NA
size: NA
length: 16
CDR3: CASSMIPDSTNYGYTF
DNA: TGTGCCAGCAGCATGATTCCCGACAGCACTAACTATGGCTACACCTTC

V: TRBV4-1
J: TRBJ1-1
D: NA
size: NA
length: 15
CDR3: CASSQDRRTGTEAFF
DNA: TGCGCCAGCAGCCAAGATCGGAGGACGGGCACTGAAGCTTTCTTT

V: TRBV29-1
J: TRBJ2-3
D: NA
size: NA
length: 12
CDR3: CSVGGSTDTQYF
DNA: TGCAGCGTTGGAGGCAGCACAGATACGCAGTATTTT

V: TRBV5-1
J: TRBJ2-1
D: TRBD2
size: few
length: 22
CDR3: CASRNKPDLLRGGSGGANEQFF
DNA: TGCGCCAGCAGGAATAAGCCCGACCTTCTCAGAGGCGGCAGCGGGGGGGCAAATGAGCAGTTCTTC

V: TRBV13
J: TRBJ2-1
D: NA
size: NA
length: 13
CDR3: CASSITQVGEQFF
DNA: TGTGCCAGCAGCATTACACAGGTTGGTGAGCAGTTCTTC

V: TRBV19
J: TRBJ2-7
D: TRBD1
size: NA
length: 15
CDR3: CASQNQLTGNYEQYF
DNA: TGTGCCAGCCAAAATCAACTGACAGGGAACTACGAGCAGTACTTC

V: TRBV11-1
J: TRBJ1-1
D: NA
size: few
length: 11
CDR3: CASGGPGKAFF
DNA: TGTGCCAGCGGAGGGCCAGGAAAAGCTTTCTTT

V: TRBV19
J: TRBJ2-3
D: TRBD1
size: NA
length: 15
CDR3: CASSITQGAADTQYF
DNA: TGTGCCAGTAGTATAACCCAGGGGGCAGCAGATACGCAGTATTTT

V: TRBV27
J: TRBJ1-5
D: NA
size: NA
length: 16
CDR3: CASSLGPPGSNQPQHF
DNA: TGTGCCAGCAGTTTAGGTCCCCCAGGGAGCAATCAGCCCCAGCATTTT

V: TRBV5-1
J: TRBJ2-1
D: TRBD2
size: NA
length: 16
CDR3: CASSLGLAGVHNEQFF
DNA: TGCGCCAGCAGCTTGGGGCTAGCGGGTGTCCACAATGAGCAGTTCTTC

V: TRBV5-1
J: TRBJ2-5
D: NA
size: few
length: 15
CDR3: CASSEPTGTGETQYF
DNA: TGCGCCAGCAGCGAACCGACAGGCACGGGGGAGACCCAGTACTTC

V: TRBV5-6
J: TRBJ2-5
D: TRBD1
size: NA
length: 13
CDR3: CASSATGRETQYF
DNA: TGTGCCAGCAGCGCGACAGGGCGCGAGACCCAGTACTTC

V: TRBV7-7
J: TRBJ1-2
D: NA
size: NA
length: 13
CDR3: CASSLQVLYGYTF
DNA: TGTGCTAGCAGCTTACAGGTCCTCTATGGCTACACCTTC

V: TRBV9
J: TRBJ2-5
D: TRBD2
size: NA
length: 14
CDR3: CASTPHGEGETQYF
DNA: TGTGCCAGCACCCCTCACGGGGAGGGGGAGACCCAGTACTTC

V: TRBV29-1
J: TRBJ2-5
D: NA
size: NA
length: 15
CDR3: CSVAPGHREAETQYF
DNA: TGCAGCGTTGCCCCGGGACACAGAGAAGCTGAGACCCAGTACTTC

V: TRBV11-3
J: TRBJ2-2
D: TRBD1
size: NA
length: 15
CDR3: CASSPGQVGTGELFF
DNA: TGTGCCAGCAGCCCGGGACAGGTTGGAACCGGGGAGCTGTTTTTT

V: TRBV5-1
J: TRBJ1-1
D: NA
size: NA
length: 14
CDR3: CASSPPGSPTEAFF
DNA: TGCGCCAGCAGCCCCCCCGGGAGCCCCACTGAAGCTTTCTTT